This TCR beta chain emerged from a study of blood T cell repertoires in COVID-19. Looked up from germline, CDR1 is SEHNR and CDR2 is FQNEAQ (reference sequence). The CDR3 covers 12 residues. Trimming removed 5 bases from V and 6 bases from J, with 8 bases in between. The data were produced by immunoSEQ multiplex PCR, yet TCRdb's version contains in-frame clones alone and is incomplete. Seen here are approximately 110,000 clones, more than 75% observed once, and the top ten hold 1.4% to 1.5%. This TCR came from a man in his forties with acute or convalescent COVID-19. Source material: peripheral blood. V gene TRBV7-9 combines with J gene TRBJ1-5, with D unresolved. Here the CDR3 reads CASSPQSQPQHF. The CDR3 DNA reads as TGTGCCAGCAGCCCCCAATCTCAGCCCCAGCATTTT.